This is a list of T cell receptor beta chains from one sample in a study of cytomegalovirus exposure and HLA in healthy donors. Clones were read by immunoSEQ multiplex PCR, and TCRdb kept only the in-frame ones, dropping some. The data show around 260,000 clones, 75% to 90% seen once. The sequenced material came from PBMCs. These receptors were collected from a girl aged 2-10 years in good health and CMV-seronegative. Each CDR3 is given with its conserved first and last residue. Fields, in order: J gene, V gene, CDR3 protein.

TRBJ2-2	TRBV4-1	CASSQARHTGELFF
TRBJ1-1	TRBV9	CASSAGTGWMDTEAFF
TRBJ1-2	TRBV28	CASSTNYGYTF
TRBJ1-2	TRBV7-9	CASSLRQGSHGYTF
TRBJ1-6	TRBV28	CASSLSGPNSPLHF
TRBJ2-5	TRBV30	CAWGTPTGTIQETQYF
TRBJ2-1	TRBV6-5	CASKQGNHEQFF
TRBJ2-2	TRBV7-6	CASSLGIASASTGELFF
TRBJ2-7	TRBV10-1	CASSEFVAGVSSPYEQYF
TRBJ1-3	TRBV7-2	CASSSIGTLGNTIYF
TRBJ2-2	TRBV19	CASSIPGTGELFF
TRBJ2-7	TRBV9	CASSGGLAGVREQYF
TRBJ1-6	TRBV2	CASRDRGLGSPLHF
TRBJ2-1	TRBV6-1	CASRTDSPNEQFF
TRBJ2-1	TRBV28	CASSLAPVFSNNEQFF
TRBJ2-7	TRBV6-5	CASSYGGVSYEQYF
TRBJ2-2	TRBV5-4	CASSLLPLPVPGELFF
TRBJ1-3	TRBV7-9	CASSLSGYSGNTIYF
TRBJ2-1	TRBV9	CASSAAGTAYNEQFF
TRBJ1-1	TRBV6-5	CASSYSVEGNTEAFF
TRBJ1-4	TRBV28	CASSFAVFATNEKLFF
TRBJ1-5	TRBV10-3	CAISESQMDQPQHF